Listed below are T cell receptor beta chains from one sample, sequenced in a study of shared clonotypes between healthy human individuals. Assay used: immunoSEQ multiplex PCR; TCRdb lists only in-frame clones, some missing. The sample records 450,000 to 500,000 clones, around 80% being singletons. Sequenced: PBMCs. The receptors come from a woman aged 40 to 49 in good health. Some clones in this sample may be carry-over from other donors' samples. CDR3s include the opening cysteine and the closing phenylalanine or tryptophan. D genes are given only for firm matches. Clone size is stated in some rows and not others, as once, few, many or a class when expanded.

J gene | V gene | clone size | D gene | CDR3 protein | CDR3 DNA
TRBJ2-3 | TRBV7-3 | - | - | CASSDTGSTDTQYF | TGTGCCAGCAGCGACACGGGAAGCACAGATACGCAGTATTTT
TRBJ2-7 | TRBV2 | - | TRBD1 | CASRPGTGVYEQYF | TGTGCCAGCAGACCCGGGACAGGGGTCTACGAGCAGTACTTC
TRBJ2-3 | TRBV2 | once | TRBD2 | CASSVASGTDTQYF | TGTGCCAGCAGTGTGGCTAGCGGGACAGATACGCAGTATTTT
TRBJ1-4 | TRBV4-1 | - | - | CASSQDFGRDNEKLFF | TGCGCCAGCAGCCAAGATTTCGGCAGGGATAATGAAAAACTGTTTTTT
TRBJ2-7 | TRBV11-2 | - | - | CASSYSYEQYF | TGTGCCAGCAGCTACAGCTACGAGCAGTACTTC
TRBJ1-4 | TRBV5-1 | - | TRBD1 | CASSLLRQGTNEKLFF | TGCGCCAGCAGCCTGTTACGACAGGGGACTAATGAAAAACTGTTTTTT
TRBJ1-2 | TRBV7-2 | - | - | CASSSQGTSGGYTF | TGTGCCAGCAGCTCACAGGGAACGTCTGGTGGCTACACCTTC
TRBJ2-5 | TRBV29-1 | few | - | CSVDRGNQETQYF | TGCAGCGTTGATAGGGGGAACCAAGAGACCCAGTACTTC
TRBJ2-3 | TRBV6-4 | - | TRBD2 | CASSRASGSTDTQYF | TGTGCCAGCAGTAGAGCTAGCGGTAGCACAGATACGCAGTATTTT
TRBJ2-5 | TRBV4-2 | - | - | CASSQAEAETQYF | TGTGCCAGCAGCCAAGCGGAGGCAGAGACCCAGTACTTC